A selection of T cell receptor beta chains follows, all from one sample in a study of CD8+ T cells in alopecia areata. Data came from immunoSEQ multiplex PCR; TCRdb stores just in-frame clones and leaves some out. The repertoire includes approximately 99,000 clones, almost 60% of them detected once, and 20% to 25% sits in the top ten. Sequencing input: CD8+ T cells sorted from blood. Source of these receptors: a human donor in good health. CDR3s include the opening cysteine and the closing phenylalanine or tryptophan.

>TRBV5-4|TRBJ2-3
CASSKKARGDIRTDTQYF
>TRBV2|TRBJ1-1
CASSDHGRNTEAFF
>TRBV13|TRBJ2-2
CASSPGTTNTGELFF
>TRBV12-5|TRBJ2-3
CASGSTFAGTDTQYF
>TRBV7-2|TRBJ1-1
CASSLEGRPTEAFF
>TRBV5-6|TRBJ1-6
CASSSNPPTSPLHF
>TRBV2|TRBJ1-1
CASSEDDAEAFF
>TRBV28|TRBJ1-1
CASSLGWTGGSEAFF
>TRBV29-1|TRBJ1-3
CSVEYGTGEYTIYF
>TRBV5-5|TRBJ1-2
CASSFWARSRFGYTF
>TRBV7-9|TRBJ2-2
CASSRPGRGELFF
>TRBV7-9|TRBJ1-2
CASSHLGQKFLYGYTF
>TRBV9|TRBJ2-1
CASSVNLGEQFF
>TRBV5-6|TRBJ2-2
CASSDGPANTGELFF
>TRBV27|TRBJ2-1
CASSHSETGSQFF
>TRBV12-5|TRBJ2-1
CASGLETSGGDYEQFF
>TRBV29-1|TRBJ2-1
CSDWDSYNEQFF
>TRBV4-1|TRBJ2-5
CASSQARNRGLLETQYF
>TRBV20-1|TRBJ1-2
CSAGVGYTF
>TRBV5-1|TRBJ2-5
CASRIRRQETQYF
>TRBV5-1|TRBJ1-1
CASSLAPRQGRVNTEAFF
>TRBV15|TRBJ1-2
CATSGDSILYGYTF
>TRBV18|TRBJ2-7
CASSPKGDPYEQYF
>TRBV5-6|TRBJ1-2
CASSFGGANYGYTF
>TRBV5-6|TRBJ2-1
CASSEGLQIPNEQFF
>TRBV29-1|TRBJ2-1
CSACVGGALDEQFF
>TRBV7-9|TRBJ2-7
CASSPRGWRGGYEQYF
>TRBV10-2|TRBJ2-7
CASRDSSYEQYF
>TRBV25-1|TRBJ1-2
CAVKAEGYGYTF
>TRBV4-1|TRBJ2-7
CASSQGQGFSYEQYF
>TRBV30|TRBJ2-2
CAWSPTGGELFF
>TRBV4-3|TRBJ2-7
CASSQDHPSAALEQYF
>TRBV7-9|TRBJ1-1
CASVSGRSEAFF
>TRBV28|TRBJ2-1
CASSSASEEQFF
>TRBV4-1|TRBJ2-5
CASSLPSGPSSETQYF
>TRBV13|TRBJ2-3
CASSLHGGSTDTQYF
>TRBV29-1|TRBJ2-7
CSAPGLQGEQYF
>TRBV9|TRBJ1-5
CASSPTDSRQPQHF
>TRBV7-2|TRBJ2-1
CASSLTVEQFF
>TRBV13|TRBJ2-1
CASSQRGGYNEQFF
>TRBV6-1|TRBJ2-7
CASSEEGTGSYEQYF
>TRBV10-3|TRBJ2-7
CAISESLDGPRYEQYF
>TRBV7-9|TRBJ1-1
CASSLGQMNTEAFF
>TRBV28|TRBJ1-5
CASGSRVVLWGQPQHF
>TRBV30|TRBJ2-3
CAWSSPYTDTQYF
>TRBV4-2|TRBJ2-3
CASSQGDLTDTQYF
>TRBV19|TRBJ2-5
CASSMGVTQYF
>TRBV11-2|TRBJ2-5
CASSPGTSAQETQYF
>TRBV13|TRBJ2-5
CASSLGASGQETQYF
>TRBV9|TRBJ2-1
CASSVDFRDEQFF
>TRBV5-4|TRBJ2-2
CASSFDPGTLRTGELFF
>TRBV4-3|TRBJ1-2
CASSQEWTAANYGYTF
>TRBV7-2|TRBJ2-3
CASSLRGPSTDTQYF
>TRBV7-2|TRBJ1-2
CASSDRGGQSYYGYTF
>TRBV4-1|TRBJ1-2
CASTQTGADYGYTF
>TRBV9|TRBJ2-1
CASSAPTSGGPYNEQFF
>TRBV2|TRBJ2-3
CASSELAGYTDTQYF
>TRBV14|TRBJ2-7
CASSWTGAYEQYF
>TRBV5-4|TRBJ1-1
CASSRMNTEAFF
>TRBV10-3|TRBJ1-3
CAISEKRDSGNTIYF